These 9 T cell receptor beta chains share one sample of origin, sequenced in a study of beta chain features in type 1 diabetes. General study points: The study found moderately but significantly shorter TCRB CDR3s in all four CD4+ subsets of Type 1 diabetes patients.

The antigens these receptors bind are not known. Sequencing targeted expressed TCRB transcripts, as all isolated RNA had been reverse transcribed. Sequenced by immunoSEQ multiplex PCR; TCRdb stores in-frame clones only, minus some. The sample carries approximately 100,000 clones, over 25% recorded once. What was sequenced was central memory CD4+ T cells from blood. The receptor source for this set is a woman aged 18-35 years with type 1 diabetes.

This sequence joins TRBV2 and TRBJ1-4; D unresolved. The V end lost 7 bases, the J end lost 3 bases, and 9 bases lay between the germline ends. The CDR3 extends over 13 amino acids. Per the germline V gene, CDR1 is SNHLY and CDR2 is FYNNEI. Here the CDR3 reads CASKRSANEKLFF. The CDR3 coding sequence is TGTGCCAGCAAGCGATCGGCTAATGAAAAACTGTTTTTT.

CDR3 coding DNA: TGTGCCAGCAGTCGGGACTACAATGAGCAGTTCTTC. Its protein is CASSRDYNEQFF. V usage is TRBV7-9 and J usage is TRBJ2-1; D is possibly TRBD2 (5 bases). This CDR3 comprises 12 residues. Trimming cost V 6 bases and J 3 bases, with 6 bases left between them. CDR1 is SEHNR and CDR2 is FQNEAQ in the germline V gene (reference sequence).

This clone was found a few times. V usage is TRBV25-1 and J usage is TRBJ1-5, with D tentatively TRBD1 (6 bases). V shed 5 bases and J shed 0 bases, with 14 bases lying between them. The germline V gene encodes CDR1 MGHDK and CDR2 SYGVNS. CDR3 length: 16 residues. CDR3 region: CASSNRTDYSNQPQHF. In DNA form, the CDR3 reads TGTGCCAGCAGTAATCGGACAGATTATAGCAATCAGCCCCAGCATTTT.

This clone was found a few times. The chain links TRBV29-1 to TRBJ1-5; D remains ambiguous. Germline V gene lookup returns CDR1 SQVTM and CDR2 ANQGSEA. This CDR3 comprises 13 residues. V lost 4 bases and J lost 6, with 13 bases in between. The CDR3 loop is CSVGESGRQPQHF. The CDR3, as DNA: TGCAGCGTTGGGGAGTCTGGCCGTCAGCCCCAGCATTTT.

This clone turned up a few times. V gene TRBV11-2 combines with J gene TRBJ1-1; a possible D gene is TRBD1 (6 bases). The germline V gene has CDR1 SGHAT and CDR2 FQNNGV. V was shortened by 5 bases and J by 1 base, with 20 bases between the two germline ends. The CDR3 extends over 17 amino acids. For the CDR3, the DNA is TGTGCCAGCAGCCCCCCCGGGACAATACCCTCGAACACTGAAGCTTTCTTT. It translates to CASSPPGTIPSNTEAFF.

A few counts support this clone. This rearrangement joins TRBV19 to TRBJ2-7, with 7 bases fitting TRBD1. Per the germline V gene, CDR1 is LNHDA and CDR2 is SQIVND (reference sequence). V shed 3 bases, J shed 6 bases, and the junction held 14 bases outside the gene matches. This CDR3 contains 16 residues. The CDR3 reads CASSMAGTQGSGEQYF. The CDR3 bases are TGTGCCAGTAGTATGGCAGGAACACAGGGGAGCGGCGAGCAGTACTTC.

The CDR3: CASSEQETQYF. The CDR3 nucleotides are TGTGCCAGCAGCGAGCAAGAGACCCAGTACTTC. The chain joins TRBV7-2 to TRBJ2-5; D is ambiguous. V lost 5 bases and J 2 bases, leaving 3 bases between the germline ends. CDR1 is SGHTA and CDR2 is FQGNSA in the germline V gene. The CDR3 covers 11 residues.

The DNA of the CDR3 is TGTGCCAGCTCACCAGTCGGACTAGCGGGAGACAATGAGCAGTTCTTC. As protein: CASSPVGLAGDNEQFF. This sequence joins TRBV18 and TRBJ2-1, with TRBD2 identical over 13 bases. The CDR3 loop spans 16 amino acids. V lost 2 bases, J lost 5 bases, and 3 bases stayed unmatched. Germline V gives CDR1 KGHSH, CDR2 LQKENI.

This clone appeared a few times. The V and J genes are TRBV6-5 and TRBJ2-2; 7 bases map to TRBD2. The CDR3 consists of 15 residues. Germline CDR1 and CDR2: MNHEY and SVGAGI. Unmatched junction bases numbered 6, after V lost 7 bases and J lost 1 base. CDR3 region: CASKAAGVNTGELFF. CDR3 sequence (DNA): TGTGCCAGCAAGGCGGCGGGAGTGAACACCGGGGAGCTGTTTTTT.